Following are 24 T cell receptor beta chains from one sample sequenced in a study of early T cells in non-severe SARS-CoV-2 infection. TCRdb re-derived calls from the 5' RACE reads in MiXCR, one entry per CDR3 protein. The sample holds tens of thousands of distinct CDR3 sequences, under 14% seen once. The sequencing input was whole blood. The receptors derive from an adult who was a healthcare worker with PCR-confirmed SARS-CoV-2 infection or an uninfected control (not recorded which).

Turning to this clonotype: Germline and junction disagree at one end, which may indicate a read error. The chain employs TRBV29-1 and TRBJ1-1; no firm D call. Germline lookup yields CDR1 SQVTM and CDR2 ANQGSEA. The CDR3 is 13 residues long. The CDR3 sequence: CGVGPGLGTEAFF. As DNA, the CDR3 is TGCGGCGTTGGTCCGGGCTTAGGTACTGAAGCTTTCTTT.

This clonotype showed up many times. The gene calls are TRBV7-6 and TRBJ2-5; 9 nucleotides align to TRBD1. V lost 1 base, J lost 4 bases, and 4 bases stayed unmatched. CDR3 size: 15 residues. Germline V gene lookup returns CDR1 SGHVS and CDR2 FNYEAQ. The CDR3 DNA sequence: TGTGCCAGCAGCTTAGGTACAGGGGGCTTAGAGACCCAGTACTTC. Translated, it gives CASSLGTGGLETQYF.

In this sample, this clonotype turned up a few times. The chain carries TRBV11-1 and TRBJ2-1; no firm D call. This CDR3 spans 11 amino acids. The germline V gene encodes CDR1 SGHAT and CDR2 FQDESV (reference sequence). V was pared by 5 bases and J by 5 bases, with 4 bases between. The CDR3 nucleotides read TGTGCCAGCAGCGGGGACAATGAGCAGTTCTTC. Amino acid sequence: CASSGDNEQFF.

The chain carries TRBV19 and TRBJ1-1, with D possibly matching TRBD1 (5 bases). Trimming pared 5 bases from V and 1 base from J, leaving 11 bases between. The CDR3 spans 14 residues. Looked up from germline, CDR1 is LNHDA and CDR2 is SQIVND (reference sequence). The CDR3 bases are TGTGCCAGTAGTGCTACAGGAAGGAACACTGAAGCTTTCTTT. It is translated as CASSATGRNTEAFF. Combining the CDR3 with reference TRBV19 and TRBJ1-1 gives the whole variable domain DGGITQSPKYLFRKEGQNVTLSCEQNLNHDAMYWYRQDPGQGLRLIYYSQIVNDFQKGDIAEGYSVSREKKESFPLTVTSAQKNPTAFYLCASSATGRNTEAFFGQGTRLTVV.

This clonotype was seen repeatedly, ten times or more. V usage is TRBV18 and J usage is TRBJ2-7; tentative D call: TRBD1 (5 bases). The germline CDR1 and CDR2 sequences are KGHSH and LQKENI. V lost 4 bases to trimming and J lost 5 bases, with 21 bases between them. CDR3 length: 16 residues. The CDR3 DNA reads TGTGCCAGCTCACGGGGCCCTCCCCTCTCCCGAAACGAGCAGTACTTC. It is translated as CASSRGPPLSRNEQYF.

The CDR3 loop is CASSSGTGRGEQYF. CDR3 coding DNA: TGTGCCAGCAGTTCCGGGACAGGTCGAGGAGAGCAGTACTTC. The chain carries TRBV6-5 and TRBJ2-7; 8 bases align to TRBD1. Per the germline V gene, CDR1 is MNHEY and CDR2 is SVGAGI. V was clipped by 4 bases and J by 7 bases; unmatched bases: 9. The CDR3 has 14 amino acids.

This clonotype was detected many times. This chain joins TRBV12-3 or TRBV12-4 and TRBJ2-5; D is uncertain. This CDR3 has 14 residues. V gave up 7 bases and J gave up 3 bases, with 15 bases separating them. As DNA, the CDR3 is TGTGCCAGCACCCGAGGCCAAAGCAAAGAGACCCAGTACTTC. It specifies CASTRGQSKETQYF.

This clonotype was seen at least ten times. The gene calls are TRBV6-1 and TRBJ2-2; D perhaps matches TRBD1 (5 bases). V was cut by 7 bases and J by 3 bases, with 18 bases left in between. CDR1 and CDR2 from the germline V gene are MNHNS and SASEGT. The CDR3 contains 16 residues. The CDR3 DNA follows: TGTGCCAGCAAATTAGACAGCGCCTTCCACACCGGGGAGCTGTTTTTT. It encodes CASKLDSAFHTGELFF.

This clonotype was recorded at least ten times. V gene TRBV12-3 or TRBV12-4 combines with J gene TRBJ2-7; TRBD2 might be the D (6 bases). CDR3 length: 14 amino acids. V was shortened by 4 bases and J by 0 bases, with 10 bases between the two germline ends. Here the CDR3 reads CASSSAGSSYEQYF. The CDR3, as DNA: TGTGCCAGCAGTTCCGCGGGGAGCTCCTACGAGCAGTACTTC.

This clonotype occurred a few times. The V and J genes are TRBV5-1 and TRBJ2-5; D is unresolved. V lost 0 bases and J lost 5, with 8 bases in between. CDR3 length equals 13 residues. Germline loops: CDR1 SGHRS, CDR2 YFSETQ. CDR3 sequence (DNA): TGCGCCAGCAGCTTGGAAGGGTCGGAGACCCAGTACTTC. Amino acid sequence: CASSLEGSETQYF.

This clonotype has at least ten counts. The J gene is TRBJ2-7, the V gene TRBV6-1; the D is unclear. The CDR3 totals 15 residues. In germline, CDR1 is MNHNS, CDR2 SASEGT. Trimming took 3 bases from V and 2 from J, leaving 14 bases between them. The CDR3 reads CASSDIHRAPYEQYF. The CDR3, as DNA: TGTGCCAGCAGTGATATACACCGGGCCCCCTACGAGCAGTACTTC.

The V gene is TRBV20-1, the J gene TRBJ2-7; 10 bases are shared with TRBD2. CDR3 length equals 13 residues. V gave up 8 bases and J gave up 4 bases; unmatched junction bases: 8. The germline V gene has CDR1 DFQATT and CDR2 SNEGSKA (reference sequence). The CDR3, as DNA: TGCAGTACGGCCCCTAGCGGGAGTTACGAGCAGTACTTC. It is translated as CSTAPSGSYEQYF.

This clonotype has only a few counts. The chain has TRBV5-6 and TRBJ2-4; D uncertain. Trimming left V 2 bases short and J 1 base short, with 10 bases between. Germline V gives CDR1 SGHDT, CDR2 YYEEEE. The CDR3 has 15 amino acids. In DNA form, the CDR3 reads TGTGCCAGCAGCTTTAAAGTCTTGGCCAAAAACATTCAGTACTTC. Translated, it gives CASSFKVLAKNIQYF.

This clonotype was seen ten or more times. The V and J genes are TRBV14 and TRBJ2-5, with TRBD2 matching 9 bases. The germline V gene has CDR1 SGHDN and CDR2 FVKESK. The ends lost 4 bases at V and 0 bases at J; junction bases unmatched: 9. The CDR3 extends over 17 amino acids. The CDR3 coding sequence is TGTGCCAGCAGCCCTCTCCCCAGCGGGAGGTACCAAGAGACCCAGTACTTC. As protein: CASSPLPSGRYQETQYF.

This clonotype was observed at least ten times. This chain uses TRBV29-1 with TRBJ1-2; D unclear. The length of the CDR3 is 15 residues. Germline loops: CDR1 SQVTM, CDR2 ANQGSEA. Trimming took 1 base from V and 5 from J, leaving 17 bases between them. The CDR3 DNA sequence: TGCAGCGTTGAAGTCGTGGGAGAAACCCTTTATGGCTACACCTTC. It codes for CSVEVVGETLYGYTF.

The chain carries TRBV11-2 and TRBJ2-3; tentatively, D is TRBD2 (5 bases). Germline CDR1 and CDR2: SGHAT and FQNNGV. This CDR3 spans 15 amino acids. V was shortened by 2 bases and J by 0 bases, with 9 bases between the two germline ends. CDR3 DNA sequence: TGTGCCAGCAGCTTACGGCTAGCTAGCACAGATACGCAGTATTTT. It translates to CASSLRLASTDTQYF.

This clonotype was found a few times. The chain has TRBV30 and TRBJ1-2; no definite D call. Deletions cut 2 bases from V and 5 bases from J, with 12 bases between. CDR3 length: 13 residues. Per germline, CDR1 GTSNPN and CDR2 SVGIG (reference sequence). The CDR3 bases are TGTGCCTGGAGTTTCGAGGTCCCATATGGCTACACCTTC. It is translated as CAWSFEVPYGYTF.

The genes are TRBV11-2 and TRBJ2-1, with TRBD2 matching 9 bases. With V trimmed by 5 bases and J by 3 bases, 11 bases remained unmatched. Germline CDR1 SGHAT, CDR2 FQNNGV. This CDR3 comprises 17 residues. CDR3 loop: CASSPPLREGVYNEQFF. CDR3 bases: TGTGCCAGCAGCCCACCTTTGCGGGAGGGTGTCTACAATGAGCAGTTCTTC.

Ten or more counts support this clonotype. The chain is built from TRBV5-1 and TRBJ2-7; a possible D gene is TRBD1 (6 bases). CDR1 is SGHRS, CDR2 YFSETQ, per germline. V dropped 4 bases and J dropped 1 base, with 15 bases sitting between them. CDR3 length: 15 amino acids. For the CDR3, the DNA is TGCGCCAGCAGCGTATCGGACAGTAGATCCTACGAGCAGTACTTC. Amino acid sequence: CASSVSDSRSYEQYF. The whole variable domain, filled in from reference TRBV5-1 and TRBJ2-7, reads KAGVTQTPRYLIKTRGQQVTLSCSPISGHRSVSWYQQTPGQGLQFLFEYFSETQRNKGNFPGRFSGRQFSNSRSEMNVSTLELGDSALYLCASSVSDSRSYEQYFGPGTRLTVT.

The CDR3 loop is CASSESGMGRNTEAFF. CDR3 DNA sequence: TGTGCCAGCAGTGAATCGGGGATGGGGCGGAACACTGAAGCTTTCTTT. V usage is TRBV25-1 and J usage is TRBJ1-1, with a tentative D call TRBD1 (5 bases). Germline lookup yields CDR1 MGHDK and CDR2 SYGVNS. The CDR3 runs to 16 residues. V dropped 1 base and J dropped 1 base, with 13 bases sitting between them.

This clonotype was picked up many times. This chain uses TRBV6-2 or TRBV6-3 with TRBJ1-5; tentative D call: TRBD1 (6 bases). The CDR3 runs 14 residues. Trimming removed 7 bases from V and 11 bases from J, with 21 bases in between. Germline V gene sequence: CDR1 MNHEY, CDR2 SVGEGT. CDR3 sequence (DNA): TGTGCCAGCATGTCCGGGACACCGCTGGGGGCCCAGCATTTT. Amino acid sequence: CASMSGTPLGAQHF.

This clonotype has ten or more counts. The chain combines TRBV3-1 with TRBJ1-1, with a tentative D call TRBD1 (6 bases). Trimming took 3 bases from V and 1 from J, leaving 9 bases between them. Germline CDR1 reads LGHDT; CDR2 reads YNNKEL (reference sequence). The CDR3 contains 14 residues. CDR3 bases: TGTGCCAGCAGCCACAGGGGCCGGAACACTGAAGCTTTCTTT. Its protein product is CASSHRGRNTEAFF. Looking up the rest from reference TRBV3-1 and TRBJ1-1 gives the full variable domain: DTAVSQTPKYLVTQMGNDKSIKCEQNLGHDTMYWYKQDSKKFLKIMFSYNNKELIINETVPNRFSPKSPDKAHLNLHINSLELGDSAVYFCASSHRGRNTEAFFGQGTRLTVV.

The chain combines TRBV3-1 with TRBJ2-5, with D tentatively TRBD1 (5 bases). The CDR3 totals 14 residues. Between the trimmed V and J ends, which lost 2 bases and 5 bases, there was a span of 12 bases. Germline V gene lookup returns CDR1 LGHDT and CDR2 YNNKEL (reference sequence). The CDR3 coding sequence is TGTGCCAGCAGCCAACCCGGACACTACGAGACCCAGTACTTC. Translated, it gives CASSQPGHYETQYF.

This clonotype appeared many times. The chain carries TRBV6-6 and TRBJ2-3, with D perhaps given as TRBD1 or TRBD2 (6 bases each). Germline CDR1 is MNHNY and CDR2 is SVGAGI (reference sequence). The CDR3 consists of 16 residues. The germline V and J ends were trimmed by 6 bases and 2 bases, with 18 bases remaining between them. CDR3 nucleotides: TGTGCCAGCAGACCCTGGGGGGCCGTGGACACAGATACGCAGTATTTT. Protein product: CASRPWGAVDTDTQYF.